A single sample is the source of the 26 T cell receptor beta chains below, sequenced in a study of spatial heterogeneity in lung cancer. Via MiXCR, TCRdb re-called the 5' RACE reads, giving one row per CDR3 protein. The repertoire has 39,000 or so distinct CDR3 sequences, roughly 7.4% of them found once; the top ten carry under 30%. Time point indicated: sample taken at primary tumor resection. Whole RNA obtained from tumor, nontumor lung or frozen PBMC underwent sequencing without sorting. Sequenced material: PBMCs, taken at surgery. Receptor source: a male donor with early-stage non-small cell lung cancer.

This clonotype came up a few times. The chain employs TRBV6-2 or TRBV6-3 and TRBJ2-1; the D is unclear. The CDR3 runs 16 residues. The V end lost 6 bases, the J end lost 2 bases, and 17 bases lay between the germline ends. CDR1 and CDR2 (germline): MNHEY, SVGEGT. For the CDR3, the DNA is TGTGCCAGCAGCACCACTCGGGCGGCAACCTACAATGAGCAGTTCTTC. It is translated as CASSTTRAATYNEQFF.

In its sample, this clonotype was seen many times. J is TRBJ1-3 and V is TRBV7-9; D gene unclear. The CDR3 length is 13 residues. V was cut by 5 bases and J by 2 bases, with 7 bases left in between. Germline V lookup: CDR1 SEHNR, CDR2 FQNEAQ (reference sequence). The CDR3 here is CASSGQAGNTIYF. DNA for the CDR3: TGTGCCAGCAGCGGGCAGGCTGGAAACACCATATATTTT.

The chain couples TRBV5-6 to TRBJ1-1; a possible D gene is TRBD1 (6 bases). From germline, CDR1 is SGHDT and CDR2 YYEEEE. With 3 bases removed from V and 6 bases from J, the gap between germline ends came to 18 bases. The CDR3 has 15 residues. The CDR3 sequence is CASSWAGGQRAEAFF. DNA for the CDR3: TGTGCCAGCAGCTGGGCGGGGGGCCAACGCGCTGAAGCTTTCTTT. Variable domain in full (rest from reference TRBV5-6 and TRBJ1-1): DAGVTQSPTHLIKTRGQQVTLRCSPKSGHDTVSWYQQALGQGPQFIFQYYEEEERQRGNFPDRFSGHQFPNYSSELNVNALLLGDSALYLCASSWAGGQRAEAFFGQGTRLTVV.

This clonotype was recorded at least ten times. This chain joins TRBV19 and TRBJ2-2, with D maybe TRBD1 (6 bases). Trimming took off 5 bases at V and 2 bases at J, with 9 bases between the two ends. Looked up from germline, CDR1 is LNHDA and CDR2 is SQIVND (reference sequence). This CDR3 spans 14 amino acids. CDR3 bases: TGTGCCAGTAGTCGGACAGCTAACACCGGGGAGCTGTTTTTT. Its translation: CASSRTANTGELFF.

This clonotype was seen ten or more times. The gene calls are TRBV20-1 and TRBJ1-5; 8 nucleotides align to TRBD1. CDR1 and CDR2 (germline): DFQATT, SNEGSKA (reference sequence). V lost 2 bases, J lost 1 base, and 1 base stayed unmatched. This CDR3 spans 14 amino acids. This CDR3 is CSARRQGSNQPQHF. For the CDR3, the DNA is TGCAGTGCTAGACGACAGGGGAGCAATCAGCCCCAGCATTTT.

This clonotype was recorded a few times. The V and J genes are TRBV12-5 and TRBJ2-7, with TRBD1 identical over 9 bases. The CDR3 covers 15 residues. The germline CDR1 and CDR2 sequences are LGHNT and FRNRAP. The V gene end was trimmed by 3 bases and the J gene end by 3 bases; junction bases not matched to a gene: 6. The CDR3 loop reads CASGFGTGRIYEQYF. For the CDR3, the DNA is TGTGCTAGTGGTTTTGGGACAGGGCGCATCTACGAGCAGTACTTC.

This clonotype was seen repeatedly, ten times or more. This chain links TRBV4-2 with TRBJ2-3, with D unclear. The CDR3 is 12 residues long. Germline CDR1 and CDR2: LGHNA and YNFKEQ. Deletions cut 5 bases from V and 3 bases from J, with 6 bases between. The CDR3: CASSGRTDTQYF. The CDR3 nucleotides are TGTGCCAGCAGCGGGCGGACAGATACGCAGTATTTT.

This clonotype was counted between two and nine times. V and J are TRBV12-3 or TRBV12-4 and TRBJ1-2; D is ambiguous. Trimming stripped 4 bases from V and 14 bases from J, with 14 bases between. The CDR3 spans 11 residues. The CDR3: CASSSEGLGTF. In DNA form, the CDR3 reads TGTGCCAGCAGTTCCGAGGGTTTAGGAACCTTC.

This clonotype was detected ten times or more. This chain links TRBV5-1 with TRBJ2-3, with 8 positions matching TRBD2. V dropped 3 bases and J dropped 7; count of bases not matched to a gene: 7. CDR1 SGHRS and CDR2 YFSETQ come from the germline V gene. This CDR3 spans 14 amino acids. The CDR3 loop reads CASSSPGTSNTQYF. The CDR3, as DNA: TGCGCCAGCAGCTCTCCCGGGACTAGTAATACGCAGTATTTT.

In its sample, this clonotype was seen many times. The chain carries TRBV5-1 and TRBJ2-5; weak D call: TRBD1 (6 bases). V gave up 4 bases and J gave up 2 bases, with 12 bases separating them. The CDR3 runs 14 residues. CDR1 SGHRS and CDR2 YFSETQ come from the germline V gene. CDR3 loop: CASSPRTDQETQYF. The DNA of the CDR3 is TGCGCCAGCAGCCCAAGGACAGATCAAGAGACCCAGTACTTC.

This clonotype was observed many times. The chain has TRBV15 and TRBJ1-5, with no clear D. Trimming took 5 bases from V and 3 from J, leaving 5 bases between them. The CDR3 length is 12 residues. Per the germline V gene, CDR1 is LNHNV and CDR2 is YYDKDF (reference sequence). DNA of the CDR3: TGTGCCACCAGCGGCTACAATCAGCCCCAGCATTTT. Its protein product is CATSGYNQPQHF.

The J gene is TRBJ2-3, the V gene TRBV9, with 10 bases identical to TRBD2. The CDR3 is 15 amino acids. Germline V gene data show CDR1 as SGDLS and CDR2 as YYNGEE. The ends lost 2 bases at V and 4 bases at J; junction bases unmatched: 4. CDR3: CASSVLAGGPDTQYF. The CDR3 coding sequence is TGTGCCAGCAGCGTTTTAGCGGGAGGCCCAGATACGCAGTATTTT.

The table lists this clonotype with many counts. V gene TRBV5-5 combines with J gene TRBJ2-3, with 7 bases matching TRBD1. J was trimmed by 4 bases and V by 3 bases; bases with no gene match: 5. CDR3 length equals 14 residues. Germline V gene sequence: CDR1 SGHKS, CDR2 YYEKEE (reference sequence). The CDR3 DNA sequence: TGTGCCAGCAGCTACAGGGGTAGGCCAGATACGCAGTATTTT. It specifies CASSYRGRPDTQYF.

This clonotype was seen many times. The chain employs TRBV7-9 and TRBJ2-2; TRBD1 or TRBD2 may be the D gene (5 bases each). The germline gives CDR1 SEHNR, CDR2 FQNEAQ (reference sequence). Between the trimmed V and J ends, which lost 1 base and 4 bases, there was a span of 10 bases. CDR3 size: 15 residues. Here the CDR3 reads CASSLVEGPTGELFF. In DNA, the CDR3 is TGTGCCAGCAGCTTAGTAGAGGGACCCACCGGGGAGCTGTTTTTT.

This clonotype has at least ten counts. The genes are TRBV7-3 and TRBJ2-1; 15 bases map to TRBD2. Germline V CDR1 and CDR2: SGHTA, FQGTGA. V shed 4 bases and J 9 bases; nucleotides not matched to a gene: 1. The CDR3 is 14 residues long. The CDR3 DNA is TGTGCCAGCAGCTCGGGACTAGCGGGAGGTGAGCAGTTCTTC. Protein product: CASSSGLAGGEQFF.

This clonotype has at least ten counts. The chain links TRBV5-1 to TRBJ2-3; TRBD1 matches at 7 bases. Germline V CDR1 and CDR2: SGHRS, YFSETQ. Unmatched junction bases numbered 7, after V lost 7 bases and J lost 2 bases. This CDR3 spans 14 amino acids. CDR3 sequence: CASGRDSHTDTQYF. For the CDR3, the DNA is TGCGCCAGCGGCCGGGACAGCCACACAGATACGCAGTATTTT.

In its sample, this clonotype was seen many times. The rearrangement links TRBV7-6 to TRBJ1-1, with D possibly being TRBD1 (6 bases). The CDR3 spans 13 residues. The germline V gene encodes CDR1 SGHVS and CDR2 FNYEAQ. Trimming removed 5 bases at V and 5 bases at J, with 12 bases between. In DNA form, the CDR3 reads TGTGCCAGCAGCATGTCGAGGGGGACTGAAGCTTTCTTT. The encoded protein is CASSMSRGTEAFF.

This clonotype was observed at least ten times. The DNA of the CDR3 is TGTGCCACCAGTACCCACCAGGGCACAGATACGCAGTATTTT. It specifies CATSTHQGTDTQYF. The rearrangement joins TRBV24-1 to TRBJ2-3; D remains unclear. Trimming stripped 6 bases from V and 1 base from J, with 10 bases between. CDR1 is KGHDR, CDR2 SFDVKD, per germline. CDR3 length: 14 residues.

The sample holds many counts of this clonotype. The gene calls are TRBV27 and TRBJ2-2, with TRBD2 matching 10 bases. CDR1 is MNHEY, CDR2 SMNVEV, per germline (reference sequence). The junction had 5 bases not matched to a gene; V was cut back by 8 bases and J by 8 bases. This CDR3 has 13 residues. In DNA, the CDR3 is TGTGCCAGCTCTAGCGGGAGCTTGGGGGAGCTGTTTTTT. Translating it yields CASSSGSLGELFF.

This clonotype appeared a few times. The chain joins TRBV12-5 to TRBJ2-2; D uncertain. Trimming removed 1 base at V and 4 bases at J, with 7 bases between. The V gene's germline CDR1 is LGHNT and CDR2 FRNRAP. This CDR3 has 14 amino acids. This CDR3 reads CASGLGDFTGELFF. The CDR3 bases are TGTGCTAGTGGTTTGGGGGATTTCACCGGGGAGCTGTTTTTT.

This clonotype was detected a few times. The chain employs TRBV7-6 and TRBJ1-5; D gene ambiguous. V lost 5 bases and J lost 0, with 5 bases in between. This CDR3 contains 13 residues. CDR1 and CDR2 from the germline V gene are SGHVS and FNYEAQ. This chain's CDR3 is CASSPHSNQPQHF. In nucleotides, the CDR3 is TGTGCCAGCAGCCCTCATAGCAATCAGCCCCAGCATTTT.

This clonotype was picked up many times. The chain has TRBV2 and TRBJ2-2, with 7 bases that match TRBD1. This CDR3 region has 13 residues. Germline assignment: CDR1 SNHLY and CDR2 FYNNEI. The V segment lost 4 bases and the J segment 7 bases; nucleotides outside the gene matches: 3. CDR3 amino acids: CASSGQGVGELFF. CDR3 DNA: TGTGCCAGCAGTGGGCAGGGGGTCGGGGAGCTGTTTTTT.

This clonotype was counted ten times or more. CDR3 nucleotide sequence: TGTGCCAGCAGAACCACAGGGTTGAACACCGGGGAGCTGTTTTTT. Amino acids: CASRTTGLNTGELFF. This chain joins TRBV7-2 and TRBJ2-2; D is possibly TRBD1 (6 bases). The V gene's germline CDR1 is SGHTA and CDR2 FQGNSA. Trimming cost V 6 bases and J 1 base, with 12 bases left between them. This CDR3 is built from 15 residues.

This clonotype was observed many times. The genes are TRBV5-1 and TRBJ2-5; no definite D call. CDR1 SGHRS and CDR2 YFSETQ come from the germline V gene. V shed 2 bases and J shed 4 bases, with 15 bases lying between them. The CDR3 extends over 15 amino acids. CDR3 DNA: TGCGCCAGCAGCTTTTCCGGTCAACCACCAGAGACCCAGTACTTC. It specifies CASSFSGQPPETQYF.

At least ten counts were recorded for this clonotype. The chain is built from TRBV5-1 and TRBJ1-1; no clear D. The germline V and J ends were trimmed by 0 bases and 2 bases, with 8 bases remaining between them. The CDR3 has 14 amino acids. The germline gives CDR1 SGHRS, CDR2 YFSETQ. CDR3 DNA sequence: TGCGCCAGCAGCTTGGAACCGGACAACACTGAAGCTTTCTTT. Its protein is CASSLEPDNTEAFF.

The rearrangement uses TRBV27 and TRBJ2-1; 9 bases map to TRBD2. This CDR3 comprises 15 residues. Germline CDR1 and CDR2: MNHEY and SMNVEV (reference sequence). With V trimmed by 0 bases and J by 6 bases, 3 bases remained unmatched. The CDR3 sequence: CASSLSGLASNEQFF. The CDR3 DNA follows: TGTGCCAGCAGTTTATCGGGACTAGCATCCAATGAGCAGTTCTTC.